Following are 4 T cell receptor beta chains from one sample sequenced in a study of response to subunit inactivated influenza vaccine. TCRdb itself ran the RT-PCR reads through MiXCR, one entry per CDR3 protein. This sample yields 450,000 to 700,000 distinct CDR3 sequences, of which approximately 14% are seen a single time; over 8.5% belongs to the top ten. The sequences come from PBMCs from blood, collected approximately 12 days after vaccination. The receptors here all came from a man aged 45-65 years who received an inactivated influenza vaccine.

The V call is TRBV6-2 or TRBV6-3, the J call TRBJ2-7, with no clear D. CDR1 is MNHEY and CDR2 is SVGEGT in the germline V gene. Trimming removed 2 bases from V and 9 bases from J, with 11 bases in between. The CDR3 sequence is 12 residues long. CDR3 bases: TGTGCCAGCAGTTACGATATACCGGGGCAGTACTTC. Its protein is CASSYDIPGQYF.

This clonotype has a handful of counts. V and J are TRBV9 and TRBJ2-3; 9 bases are a match to TRBD2. With V trimmed by 5 bases and J by 4 bases, 8 bases remained unmatched. Germline V gives CDR1 SGDLS, CDR2 YYNGEE. The CDR3 contains 15 residues. CDR3 bases: TGTGCCAGCAGTCGAGCGGGAGGTTCGGCAGATACGCAGTATTTT. Translated: CASSRAGGSADTQYF. Filled out from reference TRBV9 and TRBJ2-3, the complete variable domain reads DSGVTQTPKHLITATGQRVTLRCSPRSGDLSVYWYQQSLDQGLQFLIQYYNGEERAKGNILERFSAQQFPDLHSELNLSSLELGDSALYFCASSRAGGSADTQYFGPGTRLTVL.

There are a few counts of this clonotype. J is TRBJ2-7 and V is TRBV12-3 or TRBV12-4; D may be TRBD1 (5 bases). Between the trimmed V and J ends, which lost 3 bases and 3 bases, there was a span of 12 bases. This CDR3 has 14 amino acids. The CDR3 spells CASSFRQQHYEQYF. CDR3 coding DNA: TGTGCCAGCAGTTTCCGACAGCAGCACTACGAGCAGTACTTC.

As regards this clonotype: This could be a read error, since a much larger clone is one nucleotide away. V and J are TRBV12-3 or TRBV12-4 and TRBJ2-3; the D is unclear. CDR3 size: 15 residues. Trimming cost V 5 bases and J 3 bases, with 15 bases left between them. Here the CDR3 DNA reads TGTGCCAGCAGTCCCTACAGCCTACGGACAGATACGCAGTATTTT. Translating it yields CASSPYSLRTDTQYF.